This T cell receptor beta chain was captured in a study of blood T cell repertoires in COVID-19. Study details: Samples taken during acute and convalescent COVID-19 were collected in the United States, Italy and Spain. From T cells, B-cell-depleted T cells, or PBMCs came the material, which was cDNA or gDNA.

The CDR3 is made up of 18 amino acids. V was clipped by 0 bases and J by 2 bases; unmatched bases: 12. Germline CDR1 LGHDT, CDR2 YNNKEL (reference sequence). Per the original data handling: Nucleated cell number was recorded as an estimate derived from reference gene primer amplification. Produced via immunoSEQ multiplex PCR; TCRdb's table is partial and in-frame only. Clone size and the V and J calls come from that table; the DNA yielded D and trimming. The sample lists roughly 41,000 clones, roughly 91% occurring once. Sequenced material: peripheral blood. V gene TRBV3-1 (or the pseudogene TRBV3-2) combines with J gene TRBJ2-5; TRBD1 matches at 7 bases. This receptor was identified in a human donor in a cohort sampled during active COVID-19. The CDR3 protein is CASSQDPPPPGQQETQYF. The CDR3 DNA sequence: TGTGCCAGCAGCCAAGATCCCCCTCCACCGGGACAGCAAGAGACCCAGTACTTC.